Sequencing of this T cell receptor beta chain was carried out in a study of blood T cell repertoires in COVID-19. Study as a whole: Sites in the United States, Italy and Spain provided acute and convalescent COVID-19 samples. Sources were T cells, B-cell-depleted T cells, or PBMCs; the material itself was cDNA or gDNA.

The trim removed 5 bases at V and 2 bases at J, leaving 3 bases unmatched. CDR1 is MNHEY, CDR2 SMNVEV, per germline (reference sequence). The CDR3 loop spans 15 amino acids. Some clones are missing from TCRdb's copy, which holds only in-frame ones; the method was immunoSEQ multiplex PCR. The sample consists of around 150,000 clones, about 81% of them appearing once. Specimen: peripheral blood. This rearrangement joins TRBV27 to TRBJ2-1; 10 bases are shared with TRBD1. This clonotype was obtained from a human donor in a cohort sampled during active COVID-19. CDR3 sequence (DNA): TGTGCCAGCAGTGAGGACAGGGGGGCCTACAATGAGCAGTTCTTC. It is translated as CASSEDRGAYNEQFF.